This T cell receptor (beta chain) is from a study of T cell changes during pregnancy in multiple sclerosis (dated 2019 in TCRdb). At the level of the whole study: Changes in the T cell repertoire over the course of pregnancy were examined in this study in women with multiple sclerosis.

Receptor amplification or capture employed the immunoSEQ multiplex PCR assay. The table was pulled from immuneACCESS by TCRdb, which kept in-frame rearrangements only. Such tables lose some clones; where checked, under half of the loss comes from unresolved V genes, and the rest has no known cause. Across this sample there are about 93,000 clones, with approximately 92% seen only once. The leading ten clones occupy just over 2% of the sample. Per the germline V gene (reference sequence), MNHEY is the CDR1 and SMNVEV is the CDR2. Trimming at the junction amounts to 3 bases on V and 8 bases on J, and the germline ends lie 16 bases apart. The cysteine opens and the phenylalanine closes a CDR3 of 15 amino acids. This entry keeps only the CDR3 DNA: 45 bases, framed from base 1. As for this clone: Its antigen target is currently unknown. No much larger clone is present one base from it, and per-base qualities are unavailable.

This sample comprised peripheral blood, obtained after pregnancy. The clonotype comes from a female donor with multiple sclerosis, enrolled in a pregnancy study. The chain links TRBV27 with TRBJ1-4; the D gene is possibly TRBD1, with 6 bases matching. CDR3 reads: CASSFRPGAWEKLFF. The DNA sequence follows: TGTGCCAGCAGTTTCAGGCCAGGGGCTTGGGAAAAACTGTTTTTT.